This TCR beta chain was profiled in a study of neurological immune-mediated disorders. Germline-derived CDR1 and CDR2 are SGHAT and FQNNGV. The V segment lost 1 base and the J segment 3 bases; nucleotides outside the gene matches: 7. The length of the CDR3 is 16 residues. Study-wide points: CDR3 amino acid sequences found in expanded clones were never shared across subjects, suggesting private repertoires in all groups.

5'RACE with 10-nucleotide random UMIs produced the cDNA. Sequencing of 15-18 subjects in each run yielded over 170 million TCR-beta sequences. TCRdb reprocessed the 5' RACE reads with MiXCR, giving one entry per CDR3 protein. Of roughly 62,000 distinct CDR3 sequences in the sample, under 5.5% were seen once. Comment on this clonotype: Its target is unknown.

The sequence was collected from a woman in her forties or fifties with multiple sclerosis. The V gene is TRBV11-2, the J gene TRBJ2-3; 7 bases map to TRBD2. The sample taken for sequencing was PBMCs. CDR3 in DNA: TGTGCCAGCAGCTTAGCGACACCGGGACTAACAGATACGCAGTATTTT. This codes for CASSLATPGLTDTQYF.